The 13 T cell receptor beta chains below all came from one sample that was sequenced in a study of beta chain features in type 1 diabetes. No antigens are known for them. Findings and limits, study-wide: Significant though moderate, a shortening of TCRB CDR3s appeared in all four CD4+ subsets of Type 1 diabetes patients.

Reverse transcription of all isolated RNA meant that expressed TCRB transcripts were sequenced. The repertoire was sequenced with immunoSEQ multiplex PCR; TCRdb's copy has only in-frame clones and lacks some. The sample lists some 240,000 clones; roughly 17% were seen once. What was sequenced was naive CD4+ T cells from blood. These receptors all come from a man aged 30 to 45 with type 1 diabetes.

This clone was picked up a small number of times. The rearrangement uses TRBV5-6 and TRBJ1-1; D unresolved. Trimming removed 1 base from V and 6 bases from J, with 10 bases in between. The CDR3 extends over 13 amino acids. Germline V CDR1 and CDR2: SGHDT, YYEEEE. This CDR3 is CASSLKYSAEAFF. The CDR3 DNA reads as TGTGCCAGCAGCTTGAAGTATAGCGCTGAAGCTTTCTTT.

This clone was observed a handful of times. The chain has TRBV29-1 and TRBJ1-1; no firm D call. The CDR3 spans 13 residues. Germline CDR1 and CDR2: SQVTM and ANQGSEA. This CDR3 is CCTMEGSKSEAFF. The CDR3 DNA follows: TGCTGCACAATGGAGGGAAGTAAATCTGAAGCTTTCTTT.

This clone was detected only a few times. CDR3: CASGPGTYQETQYF. CDR3 nucleotides: TGCGCCAGTGGGCCGGGAACGTACCAAGAGACCCAGTACTTC. The chain links TRBV5-1 to TRBJ2-5; TRBD2 might be the D (5 bases). The V gene lost 8 bases and the J gene lost 0 bases, with 14 bases spanning the gap. CDR3 size: 14 residues. Per the germline V gene, CDR1 is SGHRS and CDR2 is YFSETQ.

The chain couples TRBV5-1 to TRBJ2-6; D might be TRBD1 (5 bases). This CDR3 region has 15 residues. Per the germline V gene, CDR1 is SGHRS and CDR2 is YFSETQ. The germline V and J ends were trimmed by 6 bases and 2 bases, with 12 bases remaining between them. The CDR3 protein is CASMQGPPGANVLTF. CDR3 DNA: TGCGCCAGCATGCAGGGTCCTCCTGGGGCCAACGTCCTGACTTTC. Full variable domain (missing parts from reference TRBV5-1 and TRBJ2-6): KAGVTQTPRYLIKTRGQQVTLSCSPISGHRSVSWYQQTPGQGLQFLFEYFSETQRNKGNFPGRFSGRQFSNSRSEMNVSTLELGDSALYLCASMQGPPGANVLTFGAGSRLTVL.

This rearrangement joins TRBV7-9 to TRBJ2-1, with 10 bases identical to TRBD1. V was clipped by 6 bases and J by 2 bases; unmatched bases: 7. Germline V gene sequence: CDR1 SEHNR, CDR2 FQNEAQ (reference sequence). This CDR3 spans 16 amino acids. CDR3 coding DNA: TGTGCCAGCAGAGGTAGGGACAGGGGCACCTACAATGAGCAGTTCTTC. Amino acid sequence: CASRGRDRGTYNEQFF.

This chain connects TRBV5-1 to TRBJ1-2; D gene ambiguous. With 4 bases removed from V and 6 bases from J, the gap between germline ends came to 16 bases. CDR1 is SGHRS, CDR2 YFSETQ, per germline. The CDR3 consists of 14 residues. CDR3 nucleotide sequence: TGCGCCAGCAGCCCGCGCGACGGAGGTGATGGCTACACCTTC. Protein sequence: CASSPRDGGDGYTF. The full variable domain, its missing parts supplied by reference TRBV5-1 and TRBJ1-2, is KAGVTQTPRYLIKTRGQQVTLSCSPISGHRSVSWYQQTPGQGLQFLFEYFSETQRNKGNFPGRFSGRQFSNSRSEMNVSTLELGDSALYLCASSPRDGGDGYTFGSGTRLTVV.

This clone was seen only a few times. The chain is built from TRBV29-1 and TRBJ2-7; either TRBD1 or TRBD2 may fit D (5 bases each). V was shortened by 7 bases and J by 5 bases, with 15 bases between the two germline ends. CDR1 is SQVTM, CDR2 ANQGSEA, per germline. CDR3 size: 12 residues. CDR3 sequence: CSGPKRGHEQYF. In DNA, the CDR3 is TGCAGCGGCCCGAAACGGGGCCACGAGCAGTACTTC.

This clone was observed a few times. This rearrangement joins TRBV18 to TRBJ2-1; TRBD2 matches 10 bases. The germline gives CDR1 KGHSH, CDR2 LQKENI. CDR3 length equals 15 residues. With V trimmed by 3 bases and J by 3 bases, 2 bases remained unmatched. Here the CDR3 reads CASSPSSGSYNEQFF. Here the CDR3 DNA reads TGTGCCAGCTCACCCTCTAGCGGGAGCTACAATGAGCAGTTCTTC.

The chain carries TRBV11-2 and TRBJ2-3; possibly TRBD2 for D (6 bases). The CDR3 contains 13 residues. V lost 5 bases, J lost 4 bases, and 10 bases lay in between. The germline V gene has CDR1 SGHAT and CDR2 FQNNGV. DNA of the CDR3: TGTGCCAGCAGCCGACTAGTGGCAGATACGCAGTATTTT. Protein: CASSRLVADTQYF.

The gene calls are TRBV28 and TRBJ1-2; weak D call: TRBD1 (5 bases). V was clipped by 5 bases and J by 8 bases, with 15 bases between them. CDR1 is MDHEN and CDR2 is SYDVKM in the germline V gene. The CDR3 runs to 13 residues. This chain's CDR3 is CASSTDQGGGYTF. The DNA of the CDR3 is TGTGCCAGCAGTACCGATCAGGGAGGAGGCTACACCTTC.

This sequence joins TRBV29-1 and TRBJ1-1, with TRBD1 as a possible D gene (6 bases). This CDR3 comprises 15 residues. V was shortened by 1 base and J by 4 bases, with 16 bases between the two germline ends. In germline, CDR1 is SQVTM, CDR2 ANQGSEA. Written as DNA, the CDR3 is TGCAGCGTTGAAGTTCCCTACAGGGTTGGCACTGAAGCTTTCTTT. Encoded protein: CSVEVPYRVGTEAFF.

This clone was detected only a few times. The CDR3 region is CASKTGFFDKNIQYF. For the CDR3, the DNA is TGTGCCAGTAAGACAGGGTTTTTTGACAAAAACATTCAGTACTTC. The chain employs TRBV19 and TRBJ2-4; 7 nucleotides align to TRBD1. Unmatched junction bases numbered 9, after V lost 7 bases and J lost 3 bases. This CDR3 is built from 15 residues. CDR1 and CDR2 (germline): LNHDA, SQIVND (reference sequence). The whole variable domain, remainder taken from reference TRBV19 and TRBJ2-4, is DGGITQSPKYLFRKEGQNVTLSCEQNLNHDAMYWYRQDPGQGLRLIYYSQIVNDFQKGDIAEGYSVSREKKESFPLTVTSAQKNPTAFYLCASKTGFFDKNIQYFGAGTRLSVL.

This clone has more than one count but fewer than ten. The V gene is TRBV7-9, the J gene TRBJ2-3; weak D call: TRBD1 (7 bases). V lost 5 bases and J lost 0, with 12 bases in between. Germline CDR1 is SEHNR and CDR2 is FQNEAQ (reference sequence). There are 15 residues in the CDR3. CDR3 in amino acids: CASSLAGQSTDTQYF. The CDR3, as DNA: TGTGCCAGCAGCCTCGCGGGACAGAGCACAGATACGCAGTATTTT.